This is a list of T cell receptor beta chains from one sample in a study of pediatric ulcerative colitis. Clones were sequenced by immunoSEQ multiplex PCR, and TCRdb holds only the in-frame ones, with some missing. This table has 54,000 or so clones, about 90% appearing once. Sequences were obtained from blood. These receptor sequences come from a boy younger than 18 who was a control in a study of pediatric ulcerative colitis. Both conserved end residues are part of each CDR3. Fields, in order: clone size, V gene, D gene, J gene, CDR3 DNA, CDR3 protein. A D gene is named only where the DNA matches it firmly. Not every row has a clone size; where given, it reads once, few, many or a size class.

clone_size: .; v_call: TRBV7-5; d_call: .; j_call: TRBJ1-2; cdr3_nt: TGTGTCAGAAGCTTAGGGTGGGTGAGGGAGAGGGGCTATGGCTACACCTTC; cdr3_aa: CVRSLGWVRERGYGYTF
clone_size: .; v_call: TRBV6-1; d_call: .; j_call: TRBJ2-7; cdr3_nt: TGTGCCAGCAGTGAAGGATCGACTAGTAGCTACGAGCAGTACTTC; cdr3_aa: CASSEGSTSSYEQYF
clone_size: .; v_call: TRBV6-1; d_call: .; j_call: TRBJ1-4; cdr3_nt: TGTGCCAGCAGTGAAGCAGTCTTTGTGGAAAAACTGTTTTTT; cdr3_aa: CASSEAVFVEKLFF
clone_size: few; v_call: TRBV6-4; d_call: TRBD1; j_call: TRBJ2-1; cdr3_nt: TGTGCCAGCAGTGACTCGCCGGGACAGGGATTCAATGAGCAGTTCTTC; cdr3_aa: CASSDSPGQGFNEQFF
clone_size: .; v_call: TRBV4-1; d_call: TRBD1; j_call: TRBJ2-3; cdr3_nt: TGCGCCAGCAGCCAGCATAGGAAGGACAGGATTAGCACAGATACGCAGTATTTT; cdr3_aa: CASSQHRKDRISTDTQYF
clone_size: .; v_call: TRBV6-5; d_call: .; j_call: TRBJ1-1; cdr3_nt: TGTGCCAGCGTGTACCAGGGGGAAGCTTTCTTT; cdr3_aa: CASVYQGEAFF
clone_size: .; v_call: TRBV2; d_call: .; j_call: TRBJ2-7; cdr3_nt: TGTGCCAGTACCGGGACTCGTTACGAGCAGTACTTC; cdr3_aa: CASTGTRYEQYF
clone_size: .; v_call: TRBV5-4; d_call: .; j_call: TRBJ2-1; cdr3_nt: TGTGCCAGCAGCTTGGGGGCCCGTGGGGGCGGCAATGAGCAGTTCTTC; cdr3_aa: CASSLGARGGGNEQFF
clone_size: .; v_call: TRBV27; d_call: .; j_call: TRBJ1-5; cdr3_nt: TGTGCCAGCAGTTTGCAGGGGCGCAATCAGCCCCAGCATTTT; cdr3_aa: CASSLQGRNQPQHF
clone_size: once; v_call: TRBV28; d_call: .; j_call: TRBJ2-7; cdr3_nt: TGTGCCAGCAAGGAGGCCCGATACCCGAGCTCCGAGCAGTACTTC; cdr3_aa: CASKEARYPSSEQYF
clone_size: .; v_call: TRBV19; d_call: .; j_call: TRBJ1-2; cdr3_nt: TGTGCCAGTAGTATTCAGGACTATGGCTACACCTTC; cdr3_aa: CASSIQDYGYTF
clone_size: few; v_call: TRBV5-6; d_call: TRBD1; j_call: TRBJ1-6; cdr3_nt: TGTGCCAGCAGCTTTGCGGGACAGGCTTATAATTCACCCCTCCACTTT; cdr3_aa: CASSFAGQAYNSPLHF
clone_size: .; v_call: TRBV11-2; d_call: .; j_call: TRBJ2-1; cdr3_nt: TGTGCCAGCAGACATCGGGGGGCCGGTACCGACAATGAGCAGTTCTTC; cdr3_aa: CASRHRGAGTDNEQFF
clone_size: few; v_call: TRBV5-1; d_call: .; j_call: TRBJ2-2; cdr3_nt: TGCGCCAGCATATTGTCACACGAGGGCGCCGGGGAGCTGTTTTTT; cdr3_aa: CASILSHEGAGELFF
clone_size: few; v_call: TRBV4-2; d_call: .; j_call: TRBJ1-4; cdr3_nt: TGTGCCAGCAGCCAAGATCAGGGGCAGGGGAGTGAAAAACTGTTTTTT; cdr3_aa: CASSQDQGQGSEKLFF
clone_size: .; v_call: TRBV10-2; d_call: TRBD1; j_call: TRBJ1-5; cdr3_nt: TGCGCCAGCAGGACAGGGGTTTTGGGCAATCAGCCCCAGCATTTT; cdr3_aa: CASRTGVLGNQPQHF
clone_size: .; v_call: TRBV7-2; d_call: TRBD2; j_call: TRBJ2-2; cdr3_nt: TGTGCCAGCAGCTGGCTCTGGGATGGGAGGGTAGGGACCGGGGAGCTGTTTTTT; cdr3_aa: CASSWLWDGRVGTGELFF
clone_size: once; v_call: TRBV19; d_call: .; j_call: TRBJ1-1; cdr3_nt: TGTGCCAGTAGTATGGGGGGCATGACTGAAGCTTTCTTT; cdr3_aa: CASSMGGMTEAFF
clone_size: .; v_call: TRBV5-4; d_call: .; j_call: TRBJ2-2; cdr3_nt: TGTGCCAGCAGCTTGGATGTAGTTAACACCGGGGAGCTGTTTTTT; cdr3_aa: CASSLDVVNTGELFF
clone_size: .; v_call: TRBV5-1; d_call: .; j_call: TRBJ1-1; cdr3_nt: TGCGCCAGCAGCTGGAATGACGGGGGGAACACTGAAGCTTTCTTT; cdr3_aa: CASSWNDGGNTEAFF
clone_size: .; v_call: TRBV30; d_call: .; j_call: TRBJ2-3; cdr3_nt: TGTGCCTGCATAAGGGGGGGCGATTGGACAGATACGCAGTATTTT; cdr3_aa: CACIRGGDWTDTQYF
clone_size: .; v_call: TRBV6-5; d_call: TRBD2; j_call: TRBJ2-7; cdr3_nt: TGTGCCAGCAGTTACTACGCGGGGGACGAGCAGTACTTC; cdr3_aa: CASSYYAGDEQYF
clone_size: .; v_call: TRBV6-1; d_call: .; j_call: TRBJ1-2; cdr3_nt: TGTGCCAGCAGCGAGACAACCCGAGGCTACACCTTC; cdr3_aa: CASSETTRGYTF
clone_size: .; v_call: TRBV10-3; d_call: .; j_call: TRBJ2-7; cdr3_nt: TGTGCCATCAGAGGCCGCGAGGACGAGCAGTACTTC; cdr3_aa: CAIRGREDEQYF
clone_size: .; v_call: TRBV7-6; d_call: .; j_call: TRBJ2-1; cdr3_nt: TGTGCCAGCAGCGCCGTAGTTGGAGCTAGCGCTAATGAGCAGTTCTTC; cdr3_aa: CASSAVVGASANEQFF
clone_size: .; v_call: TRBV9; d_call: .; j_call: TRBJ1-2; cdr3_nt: TGTGCCAGCAGCCAGAGAGGGAGGACAGTCTATGGCTACACCTTC; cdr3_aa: CASSQRGRTVYGYTF
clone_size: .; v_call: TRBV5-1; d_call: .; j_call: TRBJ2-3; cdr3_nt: TGCGCCAGCAGCTTGGGCATCACAGATACGCAGTATTTT; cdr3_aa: CASSLGITDTQYF
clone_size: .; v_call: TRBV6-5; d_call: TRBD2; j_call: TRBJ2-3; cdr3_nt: TGTGCCAGCAGTCCAAGCGGGGGGGCCACACATACGCAGTATTTT; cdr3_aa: CASSPSGGATHTQYF
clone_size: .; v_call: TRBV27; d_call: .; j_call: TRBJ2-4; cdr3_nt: TGTGCCAGCACCCAGTCGAACATTCAGTACTTC; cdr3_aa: CASTQSNIQYF
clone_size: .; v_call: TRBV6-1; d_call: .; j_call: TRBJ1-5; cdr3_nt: TGTGCCAGCAGTGACCGATGGGATCAGCCCCAGCATTTT; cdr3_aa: CASSDRWDQPQHF
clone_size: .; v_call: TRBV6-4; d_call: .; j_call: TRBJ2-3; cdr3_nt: TGTGCCAGCAGTGAATCGGGGGACACAGATACGCAGTATTTT; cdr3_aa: CASSESGDTDTQYF
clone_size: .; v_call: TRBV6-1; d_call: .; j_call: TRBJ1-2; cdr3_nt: TGTGCCAGCAGTGCCCAGGAGTGGGTTGGCTACACCTTC; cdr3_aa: CASSAQEWVGYTF
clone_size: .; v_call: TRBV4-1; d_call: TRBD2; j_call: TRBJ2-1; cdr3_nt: TGCGCCAGCTCCCGGCGGGAGGACTACAATGAGCAGTTCTTC; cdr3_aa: CASSRREDYNEQFF
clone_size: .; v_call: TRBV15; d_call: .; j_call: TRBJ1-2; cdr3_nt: TGTGCCACCAGCAGAGATTTTACGGGAGCGGCTGGCTACACCTTC; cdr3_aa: CATSRDFTGAAGYTF
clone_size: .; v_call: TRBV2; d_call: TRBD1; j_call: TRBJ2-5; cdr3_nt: TGTGCCGGGAGACAGGGGGCCATCGAGACCCAGTACTTC; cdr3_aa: CAGRQGAIETQYF
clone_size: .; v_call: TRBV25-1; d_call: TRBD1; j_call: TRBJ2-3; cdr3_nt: TGTGCCAGCACGGAACGAGACAGGGGCACAGATACGCAGTATTTT; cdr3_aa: CASTERDRGTDTQYF
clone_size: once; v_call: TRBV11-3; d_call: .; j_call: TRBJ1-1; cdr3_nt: TGTGCCAGCAGCACGGGGAACACTGAAGCTTTCTTT; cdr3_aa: CASSTGNTEAFF
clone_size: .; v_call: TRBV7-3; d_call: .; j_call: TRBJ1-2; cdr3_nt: TGTGCCAGCAGCTTGGGACACGGTAACGGCTACACCTTC; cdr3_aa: CASSLGHGNGYTF
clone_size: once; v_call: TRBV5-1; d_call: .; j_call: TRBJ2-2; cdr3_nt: TGCGCCACCGAACATGGCACCGGGGAGCTGTTTTTT; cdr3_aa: CATEHGTGELFF
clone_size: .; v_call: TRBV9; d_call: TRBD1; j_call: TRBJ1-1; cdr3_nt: TGTGCCAGCAGCCCACTATCCGGGACAGGGCAGACTGAAGCTTTCTTT; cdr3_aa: CASSPLSGTGQTEAFF
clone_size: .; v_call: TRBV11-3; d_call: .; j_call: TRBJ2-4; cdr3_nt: TGTGCCAGCAGCTTAGGGGGCCTGGACATTCAGTACTTC; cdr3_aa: CASSLGGLDIQYF
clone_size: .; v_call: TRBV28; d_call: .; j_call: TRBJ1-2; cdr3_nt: TGTGCCAGCAGTTTAGGGCAGAAGATTAACTATGGCTACACCTTC; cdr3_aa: CASSLGQKINYGYTF
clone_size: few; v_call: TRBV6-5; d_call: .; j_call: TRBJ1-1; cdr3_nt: TGTGCCAGCAGTCCCAACCTGGGGACTGAAGCTTTCTTT; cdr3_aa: CASSPNLGTEAFF
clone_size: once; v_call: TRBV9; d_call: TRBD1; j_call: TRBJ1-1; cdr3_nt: TGTGCCAGCAGCGCCAACGTGGACAGGGATGTCGCTGAAGCTTTCTTT; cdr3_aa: CASSANVDRDVAEAFF
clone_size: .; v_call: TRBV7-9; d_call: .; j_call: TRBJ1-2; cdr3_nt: TGTGCCAGCAGCTATGAATCTTACTATGGCTACACCTTC; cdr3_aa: CASSYESYYGYTF
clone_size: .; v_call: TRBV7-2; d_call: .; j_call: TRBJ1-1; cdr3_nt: TGTGCCAGCAGCTTAGTCTATGAAGCTTTCTTT; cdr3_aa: CASSLVYEAFF
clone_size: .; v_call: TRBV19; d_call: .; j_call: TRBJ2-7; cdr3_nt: TGTGCCAGTAGTTTCGGGGGACAGACCTACGAGCAGTACTTC; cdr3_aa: CASSFGGQTYEQYF
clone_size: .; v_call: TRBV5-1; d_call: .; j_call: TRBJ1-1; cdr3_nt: TGCGCCAGCAGCTTGGATGGAGACACTGAAGCTTTCTTT; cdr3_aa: CASSLDGDTEAFF
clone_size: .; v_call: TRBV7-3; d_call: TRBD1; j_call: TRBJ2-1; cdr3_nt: TGTGCCAGCAGCCCCCGTTTTAGGGGGCACAATGAGCAGTTCTTC; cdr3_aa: CASSPRFRGHNEQFF
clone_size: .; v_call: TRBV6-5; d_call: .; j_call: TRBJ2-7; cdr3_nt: TGTGCCAGCAGTTACTCTGGGGAGATCGACGAGCAGTACTTC; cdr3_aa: CASSYSGEIDEQYF
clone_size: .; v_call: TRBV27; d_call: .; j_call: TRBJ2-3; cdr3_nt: TGTGCCAGCAGTTTATCCAGCACAGATACGCAGTATTTT; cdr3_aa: CASSLSSTDTQYF
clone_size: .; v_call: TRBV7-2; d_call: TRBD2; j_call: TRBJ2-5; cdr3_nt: TGTGCCAGCAGCTTTACTAGCGGGAACCAAGAGACCCAGTACTTC; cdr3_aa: CASSFTSGNQETQYF
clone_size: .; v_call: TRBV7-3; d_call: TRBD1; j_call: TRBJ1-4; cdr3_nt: TGTGCCAGCAGCCCGAAACAGGGGGATACTAATGAAAAACTGTTTTTT; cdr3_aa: CASSPKQGDTNEKLFF
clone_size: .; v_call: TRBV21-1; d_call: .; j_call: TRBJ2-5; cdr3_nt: TGTGCCAGCAGCATGACTAGCGGGAAAGAGACCCAGTACTTC; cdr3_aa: CASSMTSGKETQYF
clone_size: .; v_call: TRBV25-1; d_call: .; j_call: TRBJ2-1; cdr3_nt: TGTGCCAGCAGCCGGGGACCGATCAATGAGCAGTTCTTC; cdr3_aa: CASSRGPINEQFF
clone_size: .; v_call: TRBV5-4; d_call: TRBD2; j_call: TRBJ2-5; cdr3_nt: TGTGCCAGCAGCTTGGGACTAGCGGTCCGAGAGACCCAGTACTTC; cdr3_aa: CASSLGLAVRETQYF